This is a list of T cell receptor beta chains from one sample in a study of cytomegalovirus exposure and HLA in healthy donors. Only in-frame clones appear in the TCRdb table, and some are missing; sequencing was by immunoSEQ multiplex PCR. The sample yields around 120,000 clones, roughly 78% seen once. The sequenced material came from PBMCs. The receptors were gathered from a man younger than 45 in good health and CMV-seronegative. Each CDR3 is given with its conserved first and last residue. A D gene is named only where the DNA matches it firmly. Clone size appears in some rows only: once, few, many, or a class for an expanded clone.

j_call v_call d_call clone_size cdr3_nt cdr3_aa
TRBJ2-1 TRBV28 NA NA TGTGCCAGCAGTTTAATAGCTCCGCGCAATGAGCAGTTCTTC CASSLIAPRNEQFF
TRBJ1-1 TRBV4-1 TRBD1 NA TGCGCCAGCAGCCAGGGAAGGGCACAGGGGACCAATCAGGCTTTCTTT CASSQGRAQGTNQAFF
TRBJ2-1 TRBV5-6 NA NA TGTGCCAGCAGCATGGGAGGGGGCGCTGCCAATGAGCAGTTCTTC CASSMGGGAANEQFF
TRBJ2-7 TRBV27 NA NA TGTGCCAGCAGTCTCCGACTAAGAAGAGGCGAGCAGTACTTC CASSLRLRRGEQYF
TRBJ2-2 TRBV2 NA NA TGTGCCAGAGGGAGAGCACGGACAGTACGGGGTTTTACCTTAGCGAACACCGGGGAGCTGTTTTTT CARGRARTVRGFTLANTGELFF
TRBJ2-7 TRBV19 NA few TGTGCCAGTAGTATAAACAGGGTAACGTACGAGCAGTACTTC CASSINRVTYEQYF
TRBJ2-1 TRBV6-5 NA NA TGTGCCAGCAGTTACTCGGGCCGGTACAATGAGCAGTTCTTC CASSYSGRYNEQFF
TRBJ1-5 TRBV28 NA once TGTGCCAGCAGGTTTCAGGGAAACAATCAGCCCCAGCATTTT CASRFQGNNQPQHF
TRBJ1-1 TRBV4-1 NA NA TGCGCCAGCAGCCTCGCCGGGGAGATCGGGGCTGAAGCTTTCTTT CASSLAGEIGAEAFF
TRBJ1-1 TRBV7-7 NA NA TGTGCCAGCAGCCCCCTTGGGGACATGAACACTGAAGCTTTCTTT CASSPLGDMNTEAFF
TRBJ2-3 TRBV30 NA few TGTGCCTGGACCGGGACACGGAGCACAGATACGCAGTATTTT CAWTGTRSTDTQYF
TRBJ1-5 TRBV7-9 NA few TGTGCCAGCAGCCCGGACAGTCCAAATCAGCCCCAGCATTTT CASSPDSPNQPQHF
TRBJ1-5 TRBV4-1 TRBD1 NA TGCGCCAGCAGCCAGACCGGGACAGGGGGAGGACAGCCCCAGCATTTT CASSQTGTGGGQPQHF